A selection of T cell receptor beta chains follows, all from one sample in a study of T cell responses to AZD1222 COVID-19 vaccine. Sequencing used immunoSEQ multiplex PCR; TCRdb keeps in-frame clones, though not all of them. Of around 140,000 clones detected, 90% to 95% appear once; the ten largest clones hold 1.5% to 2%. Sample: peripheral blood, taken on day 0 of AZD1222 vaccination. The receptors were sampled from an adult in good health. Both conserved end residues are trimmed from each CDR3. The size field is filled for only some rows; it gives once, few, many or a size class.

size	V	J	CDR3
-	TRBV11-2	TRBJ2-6	ASSSRAGRSGANVLT
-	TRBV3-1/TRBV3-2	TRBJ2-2	ASSPGLPGELF
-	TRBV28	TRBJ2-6	ASRPTGDSGANVLT
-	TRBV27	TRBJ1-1	ASSMGGPTEAF
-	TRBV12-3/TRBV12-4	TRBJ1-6	ASSLISGSPLH
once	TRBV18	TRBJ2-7	ASSGEANEQY
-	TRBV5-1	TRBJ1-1	ASSLDNPSPNTEAF
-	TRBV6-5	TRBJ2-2	ATREGVNTGELF
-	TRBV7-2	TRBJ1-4	ASRTRDSSNEKLF
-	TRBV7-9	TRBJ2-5	ASRRTLETQY
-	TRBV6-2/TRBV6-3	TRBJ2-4	ASSPTELAKNIQY
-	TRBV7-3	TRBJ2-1	ASQAETYNEQF
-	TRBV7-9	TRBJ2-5	ASSLGSGGGETQY
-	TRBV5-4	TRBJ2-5	ASSPGTGEETQY
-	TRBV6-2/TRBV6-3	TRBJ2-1	ASSYAGSGKVGF
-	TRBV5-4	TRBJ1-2	ASSPGMAYGYT
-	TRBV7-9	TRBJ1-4	ASRNTAGPNEKLF